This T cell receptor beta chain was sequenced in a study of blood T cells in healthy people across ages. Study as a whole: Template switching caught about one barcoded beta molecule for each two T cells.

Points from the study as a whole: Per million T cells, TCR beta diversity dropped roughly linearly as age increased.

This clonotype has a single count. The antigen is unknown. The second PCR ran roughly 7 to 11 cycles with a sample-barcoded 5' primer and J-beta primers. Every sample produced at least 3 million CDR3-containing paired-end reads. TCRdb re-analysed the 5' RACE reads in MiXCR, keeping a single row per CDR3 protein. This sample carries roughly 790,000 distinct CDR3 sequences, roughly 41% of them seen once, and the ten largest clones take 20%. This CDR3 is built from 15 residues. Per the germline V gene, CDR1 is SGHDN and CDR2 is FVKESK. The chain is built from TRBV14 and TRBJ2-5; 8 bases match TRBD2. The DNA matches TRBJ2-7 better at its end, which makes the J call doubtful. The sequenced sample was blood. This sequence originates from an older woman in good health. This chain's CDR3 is CASSQGGTRFYEQYF. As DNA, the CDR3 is TGTGCCAGCAGCCAAGGGGGGACTAGGTTTTACGAGCAGTACTTC.